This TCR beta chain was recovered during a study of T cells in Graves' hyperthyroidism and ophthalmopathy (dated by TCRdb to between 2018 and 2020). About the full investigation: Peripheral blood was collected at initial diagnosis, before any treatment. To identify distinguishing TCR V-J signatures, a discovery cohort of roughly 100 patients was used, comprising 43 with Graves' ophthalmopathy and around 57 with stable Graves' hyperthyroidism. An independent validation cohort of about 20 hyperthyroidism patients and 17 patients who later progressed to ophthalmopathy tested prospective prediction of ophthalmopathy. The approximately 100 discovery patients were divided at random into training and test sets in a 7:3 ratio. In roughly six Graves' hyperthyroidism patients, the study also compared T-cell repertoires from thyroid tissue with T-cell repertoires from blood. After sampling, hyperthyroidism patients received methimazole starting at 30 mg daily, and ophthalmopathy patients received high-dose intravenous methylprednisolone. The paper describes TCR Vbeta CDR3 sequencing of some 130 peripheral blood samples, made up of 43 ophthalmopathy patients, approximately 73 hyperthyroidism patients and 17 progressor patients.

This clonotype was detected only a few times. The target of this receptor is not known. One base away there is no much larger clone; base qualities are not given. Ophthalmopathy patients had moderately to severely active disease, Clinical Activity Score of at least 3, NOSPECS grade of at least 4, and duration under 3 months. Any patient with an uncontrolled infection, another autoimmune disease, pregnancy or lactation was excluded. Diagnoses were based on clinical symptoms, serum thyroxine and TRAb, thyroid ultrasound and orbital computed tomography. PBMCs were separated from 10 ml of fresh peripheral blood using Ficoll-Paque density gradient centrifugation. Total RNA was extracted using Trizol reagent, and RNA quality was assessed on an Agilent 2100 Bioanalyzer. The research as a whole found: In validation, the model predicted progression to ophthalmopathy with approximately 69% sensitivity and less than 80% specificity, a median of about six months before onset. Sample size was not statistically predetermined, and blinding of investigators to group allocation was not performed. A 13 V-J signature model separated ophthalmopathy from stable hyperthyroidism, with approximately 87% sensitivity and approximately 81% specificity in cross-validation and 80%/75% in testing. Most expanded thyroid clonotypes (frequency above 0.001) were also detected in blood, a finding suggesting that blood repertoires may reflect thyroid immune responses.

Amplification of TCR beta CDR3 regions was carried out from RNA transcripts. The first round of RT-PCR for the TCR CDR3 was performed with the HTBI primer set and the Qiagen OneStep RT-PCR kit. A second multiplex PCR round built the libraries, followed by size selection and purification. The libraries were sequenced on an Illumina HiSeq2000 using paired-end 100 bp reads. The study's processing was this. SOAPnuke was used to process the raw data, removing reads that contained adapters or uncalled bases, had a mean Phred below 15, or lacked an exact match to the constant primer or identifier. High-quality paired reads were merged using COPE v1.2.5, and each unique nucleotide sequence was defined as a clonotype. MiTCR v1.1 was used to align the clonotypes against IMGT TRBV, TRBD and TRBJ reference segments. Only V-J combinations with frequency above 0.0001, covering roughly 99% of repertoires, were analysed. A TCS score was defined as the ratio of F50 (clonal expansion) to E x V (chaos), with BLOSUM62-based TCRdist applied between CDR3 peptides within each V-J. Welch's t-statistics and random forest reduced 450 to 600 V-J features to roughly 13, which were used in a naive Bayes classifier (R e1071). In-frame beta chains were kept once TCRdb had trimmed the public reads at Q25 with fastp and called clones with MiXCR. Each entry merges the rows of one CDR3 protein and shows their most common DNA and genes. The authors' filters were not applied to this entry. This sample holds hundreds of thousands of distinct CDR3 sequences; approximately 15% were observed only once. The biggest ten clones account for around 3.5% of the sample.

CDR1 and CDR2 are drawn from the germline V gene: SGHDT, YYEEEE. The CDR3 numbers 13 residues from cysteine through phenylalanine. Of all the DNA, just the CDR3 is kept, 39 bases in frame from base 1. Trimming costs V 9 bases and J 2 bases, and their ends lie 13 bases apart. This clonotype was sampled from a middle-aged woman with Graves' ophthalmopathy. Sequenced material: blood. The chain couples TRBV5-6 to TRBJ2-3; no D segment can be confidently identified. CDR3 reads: CATNRYYTDTQYF. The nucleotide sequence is TGTGCCACAAACCGGTATTACACAGATACGCAGTATTTT.